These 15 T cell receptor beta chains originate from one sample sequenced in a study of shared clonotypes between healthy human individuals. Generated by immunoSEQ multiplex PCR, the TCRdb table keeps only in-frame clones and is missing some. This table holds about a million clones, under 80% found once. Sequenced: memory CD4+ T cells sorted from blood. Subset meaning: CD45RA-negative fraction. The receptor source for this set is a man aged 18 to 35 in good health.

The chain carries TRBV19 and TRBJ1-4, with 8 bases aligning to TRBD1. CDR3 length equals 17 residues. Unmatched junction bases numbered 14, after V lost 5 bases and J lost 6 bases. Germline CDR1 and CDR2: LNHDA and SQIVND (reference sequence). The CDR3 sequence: CASSGRDSGGIHEKLFF. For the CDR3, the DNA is TGTGCCAGTAGTGGACGGGATTCAGGGGGCATACATGAAAAACTGTTTTTT.

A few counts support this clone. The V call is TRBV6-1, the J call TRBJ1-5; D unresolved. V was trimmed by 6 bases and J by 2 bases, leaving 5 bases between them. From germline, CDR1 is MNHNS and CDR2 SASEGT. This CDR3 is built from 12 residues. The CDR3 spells CASRVGNQPQHF. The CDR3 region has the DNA TGTGCCAGCAGGGTCGGCAATCAGCCCCAGCATTTT.

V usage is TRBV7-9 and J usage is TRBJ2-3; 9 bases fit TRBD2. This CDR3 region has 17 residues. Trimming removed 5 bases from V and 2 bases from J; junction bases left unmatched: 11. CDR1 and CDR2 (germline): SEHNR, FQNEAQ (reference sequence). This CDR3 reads CASSPGWASGITDTQYF. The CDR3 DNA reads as TGTGCCAGCAGCCCCGGGTGGGCTAGCGGGATCACAGATACGCAGTATTTT.

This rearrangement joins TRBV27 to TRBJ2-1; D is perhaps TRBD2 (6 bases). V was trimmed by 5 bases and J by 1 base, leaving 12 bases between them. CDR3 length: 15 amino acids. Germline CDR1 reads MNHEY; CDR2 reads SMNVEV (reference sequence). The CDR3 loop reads CASSLAGPSYNEQFF. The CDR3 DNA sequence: TGTGCCAGCAGTCTCGCGGGACCTTCCTACAATGAGCAGTTCTTC.

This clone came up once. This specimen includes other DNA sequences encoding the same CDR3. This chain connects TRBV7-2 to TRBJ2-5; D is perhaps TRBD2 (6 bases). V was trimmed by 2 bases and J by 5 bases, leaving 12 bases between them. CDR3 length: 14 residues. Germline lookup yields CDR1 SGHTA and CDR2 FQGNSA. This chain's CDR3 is CASSLSSGGETQYF. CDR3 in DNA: TGTGCCAGCAGCTTAAGTAGCGGTGGGGAGACCCAGTACTTC. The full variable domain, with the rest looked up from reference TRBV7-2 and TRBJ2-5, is GAGVSQSPSNKVTEKGKDVELRCDPISGHTALYWYRQSLGQGLEFLIYFQGNSAPDKSGLPSDRFSAERTGGSVSTLTIQRTQQEDSAVYLCASSLSSGGETQYFGPGTRLLVL.

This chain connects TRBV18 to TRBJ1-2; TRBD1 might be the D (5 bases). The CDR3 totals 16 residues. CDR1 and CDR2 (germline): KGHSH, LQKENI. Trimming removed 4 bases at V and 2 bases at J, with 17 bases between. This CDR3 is CASSRRDVIENYGYTF. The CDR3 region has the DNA TGTGCCAGCTCACGGAGGGACGTGATTGAGAACTATGGCTACACCTTC.

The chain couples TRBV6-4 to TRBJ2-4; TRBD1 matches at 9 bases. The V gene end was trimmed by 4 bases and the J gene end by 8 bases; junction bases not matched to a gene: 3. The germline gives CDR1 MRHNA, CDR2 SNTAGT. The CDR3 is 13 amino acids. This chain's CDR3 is CASSARDRDIQYF. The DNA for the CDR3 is TGTGCCAGCAGTGCTAGGGACAGGGACATTCAGTACTTC.

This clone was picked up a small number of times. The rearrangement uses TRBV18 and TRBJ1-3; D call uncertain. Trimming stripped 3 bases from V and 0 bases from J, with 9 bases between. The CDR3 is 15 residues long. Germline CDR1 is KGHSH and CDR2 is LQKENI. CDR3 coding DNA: TGTGCCAGCTCACCTCGACGGGACTCTGGAAACACCATATATTTT. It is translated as CASSPRRDSGNTIYF.

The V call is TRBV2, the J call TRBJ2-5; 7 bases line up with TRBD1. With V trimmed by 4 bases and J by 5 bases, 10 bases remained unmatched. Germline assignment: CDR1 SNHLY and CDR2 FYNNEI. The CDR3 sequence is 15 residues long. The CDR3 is CASSGTRQGWETQYF. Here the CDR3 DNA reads TGTGCCAGCAGTGGAACCCGACAGGGCTGGGAGACCCAGTACTTC.

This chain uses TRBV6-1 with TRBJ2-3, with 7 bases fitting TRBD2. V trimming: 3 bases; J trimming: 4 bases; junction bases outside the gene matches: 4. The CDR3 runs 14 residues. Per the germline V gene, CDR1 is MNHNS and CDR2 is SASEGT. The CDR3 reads CASSDSGNSDTQYF. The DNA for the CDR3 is TGTGCCAGCAGTGACAGCGGGAACTCAGATACGCAGTATTTT.

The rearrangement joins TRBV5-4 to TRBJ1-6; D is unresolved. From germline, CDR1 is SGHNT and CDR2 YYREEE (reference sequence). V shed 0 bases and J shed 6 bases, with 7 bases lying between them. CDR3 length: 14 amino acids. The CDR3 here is CASSLDPTNSPLHF. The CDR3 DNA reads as TGTGCCAGCAGCTTGGATCCAACTAATTCACCCCTCCACTTT.

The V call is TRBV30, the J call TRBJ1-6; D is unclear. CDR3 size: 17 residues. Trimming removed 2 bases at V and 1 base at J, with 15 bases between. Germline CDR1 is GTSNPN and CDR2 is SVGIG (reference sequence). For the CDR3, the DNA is TGTGCCTGGAGTAAATACCAACTGGGATCCTATAATTCACCCCTCCACTTT. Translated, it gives CAWSKYQLGSYNSPLHF.

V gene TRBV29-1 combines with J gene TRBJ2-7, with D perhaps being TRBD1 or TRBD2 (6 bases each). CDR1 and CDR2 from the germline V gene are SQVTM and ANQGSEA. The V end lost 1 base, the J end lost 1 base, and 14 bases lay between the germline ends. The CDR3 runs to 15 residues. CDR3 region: CSVEVGGTNSYEQYF. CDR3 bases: TGCAGCGTTGAAGTCGGGGGCACCAATTCCTACGAGCAGTACTTC.

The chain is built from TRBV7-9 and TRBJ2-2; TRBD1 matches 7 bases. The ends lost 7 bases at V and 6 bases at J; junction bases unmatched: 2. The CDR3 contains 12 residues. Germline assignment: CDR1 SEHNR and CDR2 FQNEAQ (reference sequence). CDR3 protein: CASNQGAGELFF. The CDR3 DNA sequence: TGTGCCAGCAACCAGGGGGCCGGGGAGCTGTTTTTT.

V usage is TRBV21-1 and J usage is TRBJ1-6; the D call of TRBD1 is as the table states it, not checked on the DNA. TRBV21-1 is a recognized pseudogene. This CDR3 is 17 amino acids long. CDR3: CASSKDPGLDYNSPLHF. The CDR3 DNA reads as TGTGCCAGCAGCAAAGATCCAGGGCTAGATTATAATTCACCCCTCCACTTT.